The 30 T cell receptor beta chains in this list originate from one sample, sequenced in a study of blood T cell repertoires in COVID-19. TCRdb's table, derived via immunoSEQ multiplex PCR, lists solely in-frame clones and lacks some. This sample has just over 60,000 clones; about 80% occur once, and the top ten carry 15% to 25%. The sample was peripheral blood. The receptors stem from a man between 25 and 39 years old with COVID-19, enrolled during active disease.

V gene TRBV7-9 combines with J gene TRBJ2-3; 8 positions agree with TRBD1. Trimming cost V 4 bases and J 4 bases; bases outside gene matches: 7. The germline V gene encodes CDR1 SEHNR and CDR2 FQNEAQ (reference sequence). The CDR3 is made up of 15 amino acids. The CDR3 nucleotides read TGTGCCAGCAGCTCGACAGGGGAAGTATCAGATACGCAGTATTTT. It codes for CASSSTGEVSDTQYF.

CDR3 DNA sequence: TGTGCCAGCAAGGATCCGCGGGGCTACTGGTTCGATCAGCCCCAGCATTTT. Translating gives CASKDPRGYWFDQPQHF. J is TRBJ1-5 and V is TRBV28, with D possibly matching TRBD1 (5 bases). Deletions cut 7 bases from V and 5 bases from J, with 24 bases between. From germline, CDR1 is MDHEN and CDR2 SYDVKM. The CDR3 is 17 residues long.

The rearrangement joins TRBV7-9 to TRBJ1-2; 7 bases match TRBD1. Germline-derived CDR1 and CDR2 are SEHNR and FQNEAQ (reference sequence). This CDR3 spans 15 amino acids. The junction had 10 bases not matched to a gene; V was cut back by 5 bases and J by 4 bases. The CDR3, as DNA: TGTGCCAGCAGCCGACAGGGTCGGAACGGCTATGGCTACACCTTC. As protein: CASSRQGRNGYGYTF. Full variable domain (remainder filled in from reference TRBV7-9 and TRBJ1-2): DTGVSQNPRHKITKRGQNVTFRCDPISEHNRLYWYRQTLGQGPEFLTYFQNEAQLEKSRLLSDRFSAERPKGSFSTLEIQRTEQGDSAMYLCASSRQGRNGYGYTFGSGTRLTVV.

The rearrangement uses TRBV11-3 and TRBJ1-4; D call uncertain. CDR3 length: 14 amino acids. The V and J ends lost 3 bases and 7 bases respectively, with 12 bases between them. The germline V gene encodes CDR1 SGHNT and CDR2 YENEEA. DNA of the CDR3: TGTGCCAGCAGCTTTAATAGTGGTGGTGAAAAACTGTTTTTT. This sequence encodes CASSFNSGGEKLFF.

CDR3 DNA sequence: TGTGCCAGCAGTTTATGGGGTAGCGGGAGCGGGTCCTACGAGCAGTACTTC. This sequence encodes CASSLWGSGSGSYEQYF. This chain links TRBV28 with TRBJ2-7; 9 nucleotides align to TRBD2. This CDR3 has 17 amino acids. CDR1 MDHEN and CDR2 SYDVKM come from the germline V gene. After removal of 0 bases from V and 1 base from J, the junction contained 7 bases not matched to a gene.

This rearrangement joins TRBV28 to TRBJ2-1; weak D call: TRBD2 (7 bases). The CDR3 loop spans 15 amino acids. V was shortened by 2 bases and J by 5 bases, with 13 bases between the two germline ends. CDR1 is MDHEN, CDR2 SYDVKM, per germline. The CDR3 spells CASSLRGGGDNEQFF. Written as DNA, the CDR3 is TGTGCCAGCAGTTTACGAGGGGGGGGAGACAATGAGCAGTTCTTC.

Written as DNA, the CDR3 is TGTGCCAGCAGCCAAGGGGTTGACAGCTCCTACGAGCAGTACTTC. It encodes CASSQGVDSSYEQYF. The rearrangement links TRBV4-2 to TRBJ2-7, with a possible D match to TRBD1 (5 bases). This CDR3 comprises 15 residues. Germline V CDR1 and CDR2: LGHNA, YNFKEQ. Trimming pared 1 base from V and 0 bases from J, leaving 10 bases between.

V is TRBV3-1 (or the pseudogene TRBV3-2) and J is TRBJ2-1, with 16 nucleotides matching TRBD2. The CDR3 is 18 amino acids. V was clipped by 4 bases and J by 3 bases; unmatched bases: 6. Germline V gives CDR1 LGHDT, CDR2 YNNKEL (reference sequence). CDR3 nucleotides: TGTGCCAGCAGCCCCGGGACTAGCGGGGGGGCCTTCTACAATGAGCAGTTCTTC. It yields the protein CASSPGTSGGAFYNEQFF.

The chain combines TRBV28 with TRBJ1-5, with a weak D call TRBD1 (6 bases). CDR1 and CDR2 (germline): MDHEN, SYDVKM. With 4 bases removed from V and 6 bases from J, the gap between germline ends came to 16 bases. The CDR3 spans 15 residues. CDR3 sequence: CASSSPTGWGQPQHF. CDR3 DNA sequence: TGTGCCAGCAGTTCTCCTACAGGGTGGGGTCAGCCCCAGCATTTT.

The chain carries TRBV27 and TRBJ2-7; 9 bases line up with TRBD1. V shed 3 bases and J 9 bases; nucleotides not matched to a gene: 9. Germline loops: CDR1 MNHEY, CDR2 SMNVEV (reference sequence). CDR3 length: 14 amino acids. CDR3 sequence reads: CASSLAGTGIGQYF. DNA of the CDR3: TGTGCCAGCAGTTTGGCTGGGACAGGGATTGGGCAGTACTTC.

This chain joins TRBV19 and TRBJ1-1, with TRBD1 matching 7 bases. The germline gives CDR1 LNHDA, CDR2 SQIVND (reference sequence). The CDR3 is made up of 13 amino acids. The V and J ends lost 1 base and 6 bases, in that order; junction bases with no gene match: 2. CDR3 in DNA: TGTGCCAGTAGTATAGTAGGACAGGCTGAAGCTTTCTTT. As protein: CASSIVGQAEAFF.

The chain is built from TRBV7-9 and TRBJ2-1, with TRBD1 matching over 9 bases. CDR1 and CDR2 from the germline V gene are SEHNR and FQNEAQ (reference sequence). The CDR3 runs to 18 residues. J was trimmed by 4 bases and V by 5 bases; bases with no gene match: 15. Here the CDR3 reads CASSPRPRTGELYNEQFF. CDR3 sequence (DNA): TGTGCCAGCAGCCCACGCCCCCGGACAGGGGAGCTTTACAATGAGCAGTTCTTC.

The sample holds a few counts of this clone. This chain links TRBV28 with TRBJ1-5, with D possibly TRBD1 on 5 matching bases. The CDR3 totals 14 residues. The germline V gene encodes CDR1 MDHEN and CDR2 SYDVKM. The germline V and J ends were trimmed by 8 bases and 1 base, with 12 bases remaining between them. CDR3 nucleotides: TGTGCCAGCGGCACAGGATCAAGCAATCAGCCCCAGCATTTT. It translates to CASGTGSSNQPQHF.

The CDR3 spells CASSFTRTPGELFF. The CDR3 nucleotides read TGTGCCAGCAGTTTCACACGAACCCCCGGGGAGCTGTTTTTT. The chain recombines TRBV27 with TRBJ2-2; the D is unclear. CDR3 length: 14 amino acids. Germline V gene data show CDR1 as MNHEY and CDR2 as SMNVEV (reference sequence). Trimming cost V 3 bases and J 6 bases, with 11 bases left between them.

This chain joins TRBV5-8 and TRBJ1-5; D is ambiguous. The germline CDR1 and CDR2 sequences are SGHTS and YDEGEE. The CDR3 runs 14 residues. Between the trimmed V and J ends, which lost 0 bases and 7 bases, there was a span of 11 bases. The CDR3 nucleotides are TGTGCCAGCAGCTTGGTCAGACTTACACAGCCCCAGCATTTT. It encodes CASSLVRLTQPQHF.

The V and J genes are TRBV10-3 and TRBJ2-3; 7 nucleotides align to TRBD1. In germline, CDR1 is ENHRY, CDR2 SYGVKD. Unmatched junction bases numbered 6, after V lost 3 bases and J lost 3 bases. The CDR3 contains 15 residues. In nucleotides, the CDR3 is TGTGCCATCAGTGAAGGAGACAGGGAGACAGATACGCAGTATTTT. Protein product: CAISEGDRETDTQYF.

The CDR3 DNA follows: TGTGCCAGCAGTTTCCCCTCACAGAGATCTAACTATGGCTACACCTTC. Amino acids: CASSFPSQRSNYGYTF. V is TRBV28 and J is TRBJ1-2; no clear D. Germline lookup yields CDR1 MDHEN and CDR2 SYDVKM. V lost 3 bases and J 0 bases, leaving 14 bases between the germline ends. This CDR3 has 16 amino acids.

A few counts support this clone. Distinct nucleotide sequences in the sample also encode this CDR3. The gene calls are TRBV7-2 and TRBJ1-4; 10 bases are shared with TRBD1. Germline CDR1 reads SGHTA; CDR2 reads FQGNSA. J lost 8 bases, V lost 3 bases, and 6 bases had no gene match. CDR3 size: 15 residues. The CDR3 region has the DNA TGTGCCAGCAGCTTCCCGACAGGGGGCGGCGAAAAACTGTTTTTT. Its translation: CASSFPTGGGEKLFF.

This sequence joins TRBV27 and TRBJ2-7; possibly TRBD2 for D (6 bases). Looked up from germline, CDR1 is MNHEY and CDR2 is SMNVEV (reference sequence). Trimming cost V 1 base and J 4 bases, with 8 bases left between them. This CDR3 spans 13 amino acids. In DNA form, the CDR3 reads TGTGCCAGCAGTTTATGGAGGGATTACGAGCAGTACTTC. Translation gives CASSLWRDYEQYF.

This sequence joins TRBV12-5 and TRBJ2-2, with 7 bases aligning to TRBD1. In germline, CDR1 is LGHNT, CDR2 FRNRAP. This CDR3 region has 15 residues. The ends lost 8 bases at V and 4 bases at J; junction bases unmatched: 10. This CDR3 is CASSPRDRVTGELFF. The CDR3 bases are TGTGCTAGTTCCCCCCGGGACAGAGTCACCGGGGAGCTGTTTTTT.

The chain is built from TRBV6-4 and TRBJ2-1, with 11 bases aligning to TRBD2. The CDR3 spans 14 residues. The J segment lost 6 bases and the V segment lost 6 bases, leaving 4 bases of the junction unmatched. The germline V gene encodes CDR1 MRHNA and CDR2 SNTAGT. CDR3 residues: CASSAGTSGNEQFF. In DNA, the CDR3 is TGTGCCAGCAGCGCCGGGACTAGCGGCAATGAGCAGTTCTTC.

The chain has TRBV5-6 and TRBJ1-3; D may be TRBD1 (6 bases). Germline values: CDR1 SGHDT, CDR2 YYEEEE. V was pared by 4 bases and J by 2 bases, with 10 bases between. The CDR3 has 14 amino acids. Here the CDR3 DNA reads TGTGCCAGCAGCGACGGACAGCCTGGAAACACCATATATTTT. As protein: CASSDGQPGNTIYF.

This rearrangement joins TRBV5-1 to TRBJ2-1; 13 bases align to TRBD2. V gave up 3 bases and J gave up 0 bases; unmatched junction bases: 21. Germline V gene sequence: CDR1 SGHRS, CDR2 YFSETQ. The CDR3 loop spans 23 amino acids. The CDR3 coding sequence is TGCGCCAGCAGCTGGGGTCCGGGGGTCAACCCGGGACTAGCGGGGAGCTCCTACAATGAGCAGTTCTTC. Its protein product is CASSWGPGVNPGLAGSSYNEQFF.

V usage is TRBV27 and J usage is TRBJ2-7; 10 bases are shared with TRBD1. Per germline, CDR1 MNHEY and CDR2 SMNVEV (reference sequence). V gave up 4 bases and J gave up 5 bases; unmatched junction bases: 8. There are 15 residues in the CDR3. The CDR3 here is CASSSGTGVYDEQYF. The DNA for the CDR3 is TGTGCCAGCAGTTCCGGGACAGGGGTTTATGACGAGCAGTACTTC.

V and J are TRBV30 and TRBJ1-4; D might be TRBD1 (5 bases). CDR3 size: 13 residues. The germline V and J ends were trimmed by 7 bases and 8 bases, with 17 bases remaining between them. The germline CDR1 and CDR2 sequences are GTSNPN and SVGIG (reference sequence). Here the CDR3 reads CAFKGGAGEKLFF. As DNA, the CDR3 is TGTGCCTTCAAGGGCGGGGCGGGCGAAAAACTGTTTTTT.

V and J are TRBV6-2 or TRBV6-3 and TRBJ1-5, with TRBD1 identical over 9 bases. Germline V CDR1 and CDR2: MNHEY, SVGEGT. The CDR3 totals 18 residues. Trimming removed 4 bases from V and 2 bases from J; junction bases left unmatched: 12. DNA of the CDR3: TGTGCCAGCAGTTCCGGGACAGGGATTCCTGTCGGCAATCAGCCCCAGCATTTT. Translating gives CASSSGTGIPVGNQPQHF.

This chain links TRBV11-3 with TRBJ1-6, with a possible D match to TRBD1 (6 bases). CDR1 is SGHNT, CDR2 YENEEA, per germline. V was trimmed by 4 bases and J by 5 bases, leaving 15 bases between them. The CDR3 is made up of 16 amino acids. The CDR3 DNA is TGTGCCAGCAGCTCAGTCGGACAGAGAGATAATTCACCCCTCCACTTT. Translating it yields CASSSVGQRDNSPLHF.

The V call is TRBV15, the J call TRBJ1-2; D uncertain. The CDR3 runs 15 residues. From germline, CDR1 is LNHNV and CDR2 YYDKDF (reference sequence). The V and J ends lost 3 bases and 0 bases respectively, with 11 bases between them. The CDR3 DNA follows: TGTGCCACCAGCAGTCACAGCAGATCTAACTATGGCTACACCTTC. It is translated as CATSSHSRSNYGYTF.

The rearrangement links TRBV27 to TRBJ1-5; weak D call: TRBD1 (5 bases). The V and J ends lost 8 bases and 4 bases respectively, with 12 bases between them. From germline, CDR1 is MNHEY and CDR2 SMNVEV (reference sequence). The CDR3 spans 13 residues. CDR3 in DNA: TGTGCCAGCGGAGGGACGGGGAATCAGCCCCAGCATTTT. Its translation is CASGGTGNQPQHF.

The rearrangement links TRBV5-1 to TRBJ2-1; tentatively, D is TRBD2 (5 bases). The CDR3 contains 15 residues. Germline CDR1 reads SGHRS; CDR2 reads YFSETQ. Trimming left V 0 bases short and J 5 bases short, with 12 bases between. CDR3 sequence reads: CASSLEWTYNNEQFF. The CDR3 nucleotides are TGCGCCAGCAGCTTGGAGTGGACTTACAACAATGAGCAGTTCTTC.